Listed below are T cell receptor beta chains from one sample, sequenced in a study of glioma-infiltrating T cells. TCRdb re-derived calls from the multiplex PCR reads in MiXCR, one entry per CDR3 protein. The table lists roughly 350,000 distinct CDR3 sequences, less than 50% of them singletons. Sequencing was performed on glioma tissue, nonneoplastic brain tissue, or PBMCs (not recorded which). Source of these receptors: a human donor with low-grade glioma or glioblastoma, undergoing nonglioma brain surgery, or in good health (not recorded which). Each CDR3 is given with its conserved first and last residue. Each record gives: J gene, D gene, CDR3 length, V gene, clone size, CDR3 protein, CDR3 DNA. D genes are given only for firm matches. Size values are once, few and many counts, or a class for expanded clones, and some rows have none.

j_call: TRBJ2-7; d_call: TRBD1; cdr3_length: 16; v_call: TRBV19; clone_size: .; cdr3_aa: CASSIIFGQGAYEQYF; cdr3_nt: TGTGCCAGTAGTATAATATTCGGACAGGGGGCGTACGAGCAGTACTTC
j_call: TRBJ2-7; d_call: .; cdr3_length: 15; v_call: TRBV6-1; clone_size: few; cdr3_aa: CASSYPLSRSYERYF; cdr3_nt: TGTGCCAGCAGTTATCCGCTTAGCCGGAGCTACGAGCGGTACTTC
j_call: TRBJ1-1; d_call: .; cdr3_length: 13; v_call: TRBV6-6; clone_size: .; cdr3_aa: CAIMADLNTEAFF; cdr3_nt: TGTGCCATCATGGCAGACCTGAACACTGAAGCTTTCTTT
j_call: TRBJ1-5; d_call: .; cdr3_length: 15; v_call: TRBV6-5; clone_size: .; cdr3_aa: CASSLEGDSNQPKHF; cdr3_nt: TGTGCCAGCAGCTTAGAAGGCGATAGCAATCAGCCCAAGCATTTT
j_call: TRBJ2-2; d_call: TRBD2; cdr3_length: 15; v_call: TRBV4-3; clone_size: .; cdr3_aa: CASSPRLARAGELFF; cdr3_nt: TGCGCCAGCAGCCCTCGACTAGCCCGGGCCGGGGAGCTGTTTTTT
j_call: TRBJ2-5; d_call: TRBD1; cdr3_length: 15; v_call: TRBV15; clone_size: many; cdr3_aa: CATLPGQGARETQYF; cdr3_nt: TGTGCCACTCTCCCGGGACAGGGGGCTAGGGAGACCCAGTACTTC
j_call: TRBJ1-5; d_call: .; cdr3_length: 13; v_call: TRBV20-1; clone_size: .; cdr3_aa: CSASRASDQPQHF; cdr3_nt: TGCAGTGCTTCCCGAGCTAGCGATCAGCCCCAGCATTTT
j_call: TRBJ2-5; d_call: .; cdr3_length: 14; v_call: TRBV12-3/TRBV12-4; clone_size: .; cdr3_aa: CASSSGTFRETQYF; cdr3_nt: TGTGCCAGCAGCTCCGGGACTTTCCGGGAGACCCAGTACTTC
j_call: TRBJ2-3; d_call: TRBD2; cdr3_length: 16; v_call: TRBV10-3; clone_size: .; cdr3_aa: CAISEWTREVTDTKYF; cdr3_nt: TGTGCCATCAGTGAGTGGACGCGGGAGGTGACAGATACGAAGTATTTT
j_call: TRBJ2-7; d_call: .; cdr3_length: 14; v_call: TRBV3-1; clone_size: .; cdr3_aa: CASSHLGVFSEQYF; cdr3_nt: TGTGCCAGCAGCCACTTAGGGGTTTTCTCCGAGCAGTACTTC
j_call: TRBJ2-5; d_call: TRBD2; cdr3_length: 20; v_call: TRBV6-1; clone_size: .; cdr3_aa: CASRRGQGVLAGDDQETQYF; cdr3_nt: TGTGCCAGCAGACGGGGACAGGGAGTACTAGCGGGAGATGACCAAGAGACCCAGTACTTC